Listed here is a single T cell receptor beta chain. Its antigen is as yet unknown. The length of the CDR3 is 13 residues. Germline V gene sequence: CDR1 SGHRS, CDR2 YFSETQ. With 5 bases removed from V and 5 bases from J, the gap between germline ends came to 11 bases. All patients experienced relapse after autologous stem cell transplantation, and brentuximab vedotin exposure was variable. Patients reached a best response of complete response, partial response or progressive disease. The data belong to a study of PD-1 blockade in classical Hodgkin lymphoma. Study-wide points: By C4D1 there was a significant rise in CD4+ TCR diversity but not in CD8+ TCR diversity.

Profiled with immunoSEQ multiplex PCR; TCRdb holds only in-frame clones, not every one. The profile shows tens of thousands of clones, about two thirds of them singletons. The sample here was peripheral blood mononuclear cells (PBMCs), taken at baseline. The chain is built from TRBV5-1 and TRBJ2-1; D gene uncertain. The sequence derives from a human donor with classical Hodgkin lymphoma. The CDR3 DNA is TGCGCCAGCAGGAAGACACTGGACAATGAGCAGTTCTTC. This sequence encodes CASRKTLDNEQFF.